The 4 T cell receptor beta chains listed next were all sequenced from one sample in a study of T-cell memory formation after mild COVID-19. MiXCR, run by TCRdb on the 5' RACE reads, gives a single entry per CDR3 protein. The sample records 350,000 to 450,000 distinct CDR3 sequences, around an eighth being singletons. Sequenced sample: PBMCs or a T cell subset sorted from them (not recorded which). All receptors derive from a man in his late teens or twenties who had mild COVID-19 (a few samples of this study predate the infection). Cell type and time point are not known.

This clonotype was picked up a small number of times. The chain recombines TRBV12-3 or TRBV12-4 with TRBJ2-1; 7 bases fit TRBD2. The V segment lost 4 bases and the J segment 6 bases; nucleotides outside the gene matches: 6. The CDR3 is made up of 14 amino acids. This CDR3 is CASSSGLPINEQFF. The CDR3 DNA sequence: TGTGCCAGCAGTTCGGGACTACCTATCAATGAGCAGTTCTTC.

In regard to this clonotype: Relative to the germline gene, one junction end is altered; a read error may explain this. The CDR3 region is CASSQEGNGFHTSAF. The CDR3 region has the DNA TGCGCCAGCAGCCAAGAAGGGAACGGATTCCACACTTCCGCCTTC. This chain links TRBV4-3 with TRBJ1-2; D is unresolved. Looked up from germline, CDR1 is LGHNA and CDR2 is YSLEER. The CDR3 spans 15 residues.

This clonotype was detected a few times. The CDR3 DNA sequence: TGTGCCAGCAAAGCGGGGGGGCCTGCAGATACGCAGTATTTT. Protein: CASKAGGPADTQYF. The V and J genes are TRBV13 and TRBJ2-3, with TRBD2 matching 10 bases. The junction had 5 bases not matched to a gene; V was cut back by 7 bases and J by 4 bases. The CDR3 covers 14 residues. Per germline, CDR1 PRHDT and CDR2 FYEKMQ (reference sequence).

This clonotype has only a few counts. The rearrangement links TRBV7-9 to TRBJ1-1; unclear D gene. The CDR3 length is 13 residues. V lost 7 bases, J lost 2 bases, and 11 bases lay in between. Germline V gene data show CDR1 as SEHNR and CDR2 as FQNEAQ (reference sequence). The CDR3 sequence: CASISEGNTEAFF. DNA of the CDR3: TGTGCCAGCATCAGCGAGGGAAACACTGAAGCTTTCTTT.